What follows are 18 T cell receptor beta chains derived from one specimen sequenced in a study of T cell clones after liver transplantation. The table came from immunoSEQ multiplex PCR; TCRdb's copy has only in-frame clones and leaves some out. The sample lists approximately 100,000 clones; about 86% were seen once. The source was CD4+ T cells from blood, collected approximately 50 months after liver transplant. These receptors were collected from a human patient who received a liver transplant. Some T cells may possibly be graft donor cells.

In regard to this clone: A read error is likely, as this CDR3 ends without the conserved phenylalanine or tryptophan. The V gene is TRBV29-1, the J gene TRBJ1-2, with D perhaps TRBD1 (6 bases). CDR1 and CDR2 (germline): SQVTM, ANQGSEA. The CDR3 covers 12 residues. Trimming removed 3 bases from V and 4 bases from J, with 9 bases in between. The CDR3 nucleotides are TGCAGCGTTGATGAGACAGGCTATGGCTACACCCTC. Translating gives CSVDETGYGYTL.

The J gene is TRBJ2-7, the V gene TRBV14; D gene uncertain. Germline lookup yields CDR1 SGHDN and CDR2 FVKESK. The CDR3 runs 11 residues. V dropped 4 bases and J dropped 1 base, with 2 bases sitting between them. CDR3 sequence reads: CASSLSYEQYF. The CDR3 DNA is TGTGCCAGCAGCCTTTCCTACGAGCAGTACTTC.

The J gene is TRBJ1-5, the V gene TRBV28; weak D call: TRBD1 (6 bases). The CDR3 is 16 amino acids. The V gene's germline CDR1 is MDHEN and CDR2 SYDVKM. V dropped 3 bases and J dropped 2 bases, with 14 bases sitting between them. This chain's CDR3 is CASSLLGAAGNQPQHF. Written as DNA, the CDR3 is TGTGCCAGCAGTTTGCTGGGGGCAGCCGGCAATCAGCCCCAGCATTTT.

The chain combines TRBV14 with TRBJ2-4; D remains unclear. Trimming pared 2 bases from V and 7 bases from J, leaving 15 bases between. Per germline, CDR1 SGHDN and CDR2 FVKESK. This CDR3 comprises 15 residues. CDR3 nucleotides: TGTGCCAGCAGCCAACCAGGATCGCTGGGGAACATTCAGTACTTC. It is translated as CASSQPGSLGNIQYF.

This clone was seen more than once but under ten times. The V gene is TRBV19, the J gene TRBJ2-4; TRBD2 matches at 12 bases. The ends lost 5 bases at V and 5 bases at J; junction bases unmatched: 4. In germline, CDR1 is LNHDA, CDR2 SQIVND (reference sequence). The CDR3 is 15 residues long. CDR3 sequence (DNA): TGTGCCAGTAGTGGACGACTAGCGGGGGAAAACATTCAGTACTTC. The encoded protein is CASSGRLAGENIQYF.

J is TRBJ2-7 and V is TRBV18; D gene ambiguous. Germline CDR1 KGHSH, CDR2 LQKENI. CDR3 length equals 15 residues. Trimming removed 3 bases at V and 6 bases at J, with 18 bases between. The CDR3 DNA sequence: TGTGCCAGCTCACCCCGATCCCAGCAGGCTCTCGAGCAGTACTTC. Its translation is CASSPRSQQALEQYF.

This clone was counted a few times. V gene TRBV6-1 combines with J gene TRBJ1-2; D is uncertain. The CDR3 covers 15 residues. V was shortened by 0 bases and J by 4 bases, with 12 bases between the two germline ends. The germline gives CDR1 MNHNS, CDR2 SASEGT. The CDR3 reads CASSEAGRAGYGYTF. The CDR3 DNA is TGTGCCAGCAGTGAAGCTGGTAGGGCCGGCTATGGCTACACCTTC.

The rearrangement joins TRBV10-3 to TRBJ2-2; a weak D match, TRBD1 (5 bases). This CDR3 spans 17 amino acids. Deletions cut 0 bases from V and 1 base from J, with 12 bases between. In germline, CDR1 is ENHRY, CDR2 SYGVKD. The CDR3 loop reads CAISESNQGWNTGELFF. CDR3 in DNA: TGTGCCATCAGTGAGTCAAATCAGGGCTGGAACACCGGGGAGCTGTTTTTT.

CDR3 region: CAWTKAGQGLEQYF. Here the CDR3 DNA reads TGTGCCTGGACGAAAGCAGGACAGGGGCTCGAGCAGTACTTC. This chain uses TRBV30 with TRBJ2-7, with 9 nucleotides matching TRBD1. In germline, CDR1 is GTSNPN, CDR2 SVGIG (reference sequence). V lost 4 bases to trimming and J lost 6 bases; unmatched junction nucleotides: 10. The CDR3 is 14 amino acids.

This chain connects TRBV2 to TRBJ2-1; D is uncertain. Trimming took off 3 bases at V and 7 bases at J, with 10 bases between the two ends. CDR1 is SNHLY and CDR2 is FYNNEI in the germline V gene. The CDR3 is 13 residues long. In nucleotides, the CDR3 is TGTGCCAGCAGTGACCCGAATAGGAATGAGCAGTTCTTC. Translation gives CASSDPNRNEQFF.

The rearrangement links TRBV5-1 to TRBJ2-2; 8 positions match TRBD1. The CDR3 sequence is 20 residues long. Germline V gene lookup returns CDR1 SGHRS and CDR2 YFSETQ. V lost 0 bases to trimming and J lost 2 bases; unmatched junction nucleotides: 15. The CDR3 protein is CASSLARPPPGQVNTGELFF. In nucleotides, the CDR3 is TGCGCCAGCAGCTTGGCCCGCCCCCCCCCGGGACAGGTTAACACCGGGGAGCTGTTTTTT. The variable domain in full, completed from reference TRBV5-1 and TRBJ2-2, reads KAGVTQTPRYLIKTRGQQVTLSCSPISGHRSVSWYQQTPGQGLQFLFEYFSETQRNKGNFPGRFSGRQFSNSRSEMNVSTLELGDSALYLCASSLARPPPGQVNTGELFFGEGSRLTVL.

This chain connects TRBV30 to TRBJ1-5; no reliable D call. This CDR3 spans 15 amino acids. The germline V gene encodes CDR1 GTSNPN and CDR2 SVGIG (reference sequence). The V and J ends lost 0 bases and 1 base respectively, with 10 bases between them. The CDR3 DNA is TGTGCCTGGAGTGTAAAAGGAGGCAGCAATCAGCCCCAGCATTTT. This encodes CAWSVKGGSNQPQHF.

The chain links TRBV19 to TRBJ2-7; TRBD1 matches at 9 bases. There are 15 residues in the CDR3. J gave up 1 base and V 9 bases, and 10 bases lay outside the gene matches. The germline gives CDR1 LNHDA, CDR2 SQIVND (reference sequence). Here the CDR3 DNA reads TGTGCCAGGGGGAAACAGGGGGCGCGATCCTACGAGCAGTACTTC. It yields the protein CARGKQGARSYEQYF. The full variable domain, in which reference TRBV19 and TRBJ2-7 provide the parts outside the CDR3, is DGGITQSPKYLFRKEGQNVTLSCEQNLNHDAMYWYRQDPGQGLRLIYYSQIVNDFQKGDIAEGYSVSREKKESFPLTVTSAQKNPTAFYLCARGKQGARSYEQYFGPGTRLTVT.

This chain uses TRBV5-1 with TRBJ2-7, with 10 bases identical to TRBD1. The CDR3 is 14 amino acids. The germline V gene encodes CDR1 SGHRS and CDR2 YFSETQ. V was clipped by 5 bases and J by 4 bases; unmatched bases: 6. The CDR3 loop is CASSDQGQGYEQYF. For the CDR3, the DNA is TGCGCCAGCAGTGACCAGGGACAGGGGTACGAGCAGTACTTC. The whole variable domain, filled in from reference TRBV5-1 and TRBJ2-7, reads KAGVTQTPRYLIKTRGQQVTLSCSPISGHRSVSWYQQTPGQGLQFLFEYFSETQRNKGNFPGRFSGRQFSNSRSEMNVSTLELGDSALYLCASSDQGQGYEQYFGPGTRLTVT.

The chain has TRBV2 and TRBJ2-1; TRBD1 matches at 8 bases. The V and J ends lost 2 bases and 8 bases, in that order; junction bases with no gene match: 5. The germline CDR1 and CDR2 sequences are SNHLY and FYNNEI. The CDR3 has 14 amino acids. In nucleotides, the CDR3 is TGTGCCAGCAGTGAAACAGGGGGGAGCGATGAGCAGTTCTTC. This sequence encodes CASSETGGSDEQFF.

This rearrangement joins TRBV6-5 to TRBJ2-7; TRBD1 or TRBD2 may be the D gene (5 bases each). The germline V gene encodes CDR1 MNHEY and CDR2 SVGAGI. The CDR3 loop spans 15 amino acids. Deletions cut 1 base from V and 6 bases from J, with 16 bases between. CDR3 nucleotides: TGTGCCAGCAGTTACTTTGGGCAGGGAGCTCGCGAGCAGTACTTC. As protein: CASSYFGQGAREQYF.

V and J are TRBV5-6 and TRBJ1-1; TRBD1 matches at 8 bases. Germline V gives CDR1 SGHDT, CDR2 YYEEEE. This CDR3 is built from 16 residues. J gave up 0 bases and V 0 bases, and 4 bases lay outside the gene matches. Here the CDR3 DNA reads TGTGCCAGCAGCTTGGGGGGGACAGGCCTGAACACTGAAGCTTTCTTT. Its protein is CASSLGGTGLNTEAFF.

Written as DNA, the CDR3 is TGTGCCAGCAGCTCCCAACCGGGACAGGGCTCCGAAAAACTGTTTTTT. Translated, it gives CASSSQPGQGSEKLFF. The chain links TRBV7-2 to TRBJ1-4; 9 nucleotides align to TRBD1. J gave up 8 bases and V 4 bases, and 11 bases lay outside the gene matches. The CDR3 totals 16 residues. Germline CDR1 reads SGHTA; CDR2 reads FQGNSA. Full variable domain (rest looked up from reference TRBV7-2 and TRBJ1-4): GAGVSQSPSNKVTEKGKDVELRCDPISGHTALYWYRQSLGQGLEFLIYFQGNSAPDKSGLPSDRFSAERTGGSVSTLTIQRTQQEDSAVYLCASSSQPGQGSEKLFFGSGTQLSVL.